The present TCR beta chain was sequenced within a study of OX40 agonist ivuxolimab in advanced cancers. Study-level information: Dose-escalation patients were diagnosed with hepatocellular carcinoma, melanoma, renal cell cancer or head and neck cancer. Study results and caveats: Antigen specificity of clonally expanded peripheral T cells was not established. Low normalized T-cell clonal expansion also characterized some of the nonresponders.

Produced via immunoSEQ multiplex PCR; TCRdb's table is partial and in-frame only. In the table there are tens of thousands of clones, roughly 83% of which are singletons. The ends lost 4 bases at V and 2 bases at J; junction bases unmatched: 8. CDR1 is MDHEN and CDR2 is SYDVKM in the germline V gene. The CDR3 extends over 15 amino acids. This clone appeared once. What it recognizes is unknown. Systemic immunosuppression or autoimmune disease history was grounds to exclude patients. The sequence derives from an adult with an advanced solid tumor such as melanoma, head and neck, liver or kidney cancer. Sequencing used CD4+ or CD8+ T cells sorted from blood, obtained in a trial of the OX40 agonist ivuxolimab. The chain combines TRBV28 with TRBJ2-7; 7 bases align to TRBD1. The CDR3 nucleotides are TGTGCCAGCAGTTCCGGGCTACAGGGGCCCTACGAGCAGTACTTC. This translates into CASSSGLQGPYEQYF.